This TCR beta chain is from a study of blood T cell repertoires in COVID-19. Study-level background: Acute and convalescent COVID-19 specimens originated in the United States, Italy and Spain. The cDNA or gDNA used as material had been derived from T cells, B-cell-depleted T cells, or PBMCs.

Method: immunoSEQ multiplex PCR; TCRdb's copy keeps in-frame clones and lacks some. The sample carries some 220,000 clones, 80% to 90% recorded once. The CDR3 loop spans 15 amino acids. V was pared by 6 bases and J by 0 bases, with 5 bases of the junction left unmatched. Germline assignment: CDR1 MNHNY and CDR2 SVGAGI (reference sequence). The sequence derives from a man aged 45 to 65 who had recovered from COVID-19. The sequencing input was peripheral blood. V and J are TRBV6-6 and TRBJ2-7; 10 nucleotides line up with TRBD2. CDR3 region: CASSRPSGSSYEQYF. As DNA, the CDR3 is TGTGCCAGCAGCCGCCCTAGCGGGAGCTCCTACGAGCAGTACTTC.